The clone carrying this T cell receptor beta chain was counted at least ten times. This entry belongs to a study of T cells after yellow fever vaccination. Overall study context: Some fractions had low cell numbers, and these were prepared with SMART-Seq v4 Ultra Low Input.

The CDR3 is made up of 14 amino acids. V was pared by 1 base and J by 2 bases, with 2 bases of the junction left unmatched. Germline loops: CDR1 SQVTM, CDR2 ANQGSEA. Via MiXCR, TCRdb re-called the 5' RACE reads, giving one row per CDR3 protein. Of a few hundred thousand distinct CDR3 sequences in the sample, roughly 4.3% were seen once. This specimen consisted of PBMCs, obtained 5 days after the yellow fever booster vaccination. The sequence was obtained from a man younger than 35 who received the YFV17D yellow fever vaccine. The chain uses TRBV29-1 and TRBJ2-5, with TRBD2 matching 9 bases. The CDR3 sequence: CSVEGLAVQETQYF. The CDR3 DNA reads as TGCAGCGTTGAAGGACTAGCGGTACAAGAGACCCAGTACTTC.